The 26 T cell receptor beta chains listed next were all sequenced from one sample in a study of T-cell memory formation after mild COVID-19. TCRdb re-called the 5' RACE reads through MiXCR, storing one row per CDR3 protein. This table has 560,000 or so distinct CDR3 sequences, around 16% appearing once. The sample comprised PBMCs or a T cell subset sorted from them (not recorded which). Receptors were obtained from an adult woman who had mild COVID-19 (a few samples of this study predate the infection). Cell type and time point are not known.

The table lists this clonotype with a few counts. CDR3: CSARDSTSGSQPYEQYF. CDR3 coding DNA: TGCAGTGCTAGAGATTCGACTAGCGGGAGCCAGCCCTACGAGCAGTACTTC. V gene TRBV20-1 combines with J gene TRBJ2-7, with 12 bases aligning to TRBD2. The CDR3 is 17 amino acids. After removal of 0 bases from V and 2 bases from J, the junction contained 8 bases not matched to a gene. Germline V gene sequence: CDR1 DFQATT, CDR2 SNEGSKA (reference sequence).

Here the CDR3 DNA reads TGTGCCATCAGTGTGGGGACGGACTATGGCTACACCTTC. Amino acids: CAISVGTDYGYTF. The rearrangement links TRBV10-3 to TRBJ1-2; perhaps TRBD1 as D (5 bases). The ends were cut back, 4 bases at V and 3 bases at J, with 9 bases in the middle. Germline loops: CDR1 ENHRY, CDR2 SYGVKD. The CDR3 runs to 13 residues.

V usage is TRBV24-1 and J usage is TRBJ1-2, with D hard to call. The germline CDR1 and CDR2 sequences are KGHDR and SFDVKD. Between the trimmed V and J ends, which lost 4 bases and 1 base, there was a span of 3 bases. The CDR3 has 12 residues. As DNA, the CDR3 is TGTGCCACCAGTGAAGTTAACTATGGCTACACCTTC. Protein: CATSEVNYGYTF.

The chain combines TRBV27 with TRBJ1-2, with 7 positions matching TRBD1. The CDR3 is made up of 13 amino acids. From germline, CDR1 is MNHEY and CDR2 SMNVEV (reference sequence). J was trimmed by 3 bases and V by 6 bases; bases with no gene match: 4. In DNA form, the CDR3 reads TGTGCCAGCAGGTCACAGGGGTACTATGGCTACACCTTC. Its protein product is CASRSQGYYGYTF.

This clonotype was seen once. This chain joins TRBV12-3 or TRBV12-4 and TRBJ1-1; D ambiguous. Trimming removed 6 bases at V and 1 base at J, with 15 bases between. The length of the CDR3 is 15 residues. Written as DNA, the CDR3 is TGTGCCAGCAGCTTCCCCGCAACCCCGAACACTGAAGCTTTCTTT. As protein: CASSFPATPNTEAFF.

This clonotype occurred a few times. The chain recombines TRBV7-9 with TRBJ2-1; D is possibly TRBD1 or TRBD2 (5 bases each). Germline assignment: CDR1 SEHNR and CDR2 FQNEAQ (reference sequence). The germline V and J ends were trimmed by 5 bases and 0 bases, with 14 bases remaining between them. There are 16 residues in the CDR3. CDR3 DNA: TGTGCCAGCAGCATCTCCGGGACGGTCTCCTACAATGAGCAGTTCTTC. It encodes CASSISGTVSYNEQFF.

The chain combines TRBV20-1 with TRBJ1-2, with a weak D call TRBD1 (5 bases). Per the germline V gene, CDR1 is DFQATT and CDR2 is SNEGSKA (reference sequence). Deletions cut 1 base from V and 7 bases from J, with 13 bases between. The CDR3 has 13 residues. In DNA, the CDR3 is TGCAGTGCTAGAGCACAGGTGGGCGGTGGCTACACCTTC. Amino acids: CSARAQVGGGYTF.

This rearrangement joins TRBV6-5 to TRBJ2-6; D call uncertain. V dropped 3 bases and J dropped 1 base, with 7 bases sitting between them. Per the germline V gene, CDR1 is MNHEY and CDR2 is SVGAGI. The CDR3 consists of 15 residues. In DNA form, the CDR3 reads TGTGCCAGCAGTTATGCGGTGTCTGGGGCCAACGTCCTGACTTTC. This sequence encodes CASSYAVSGANVLTF.

In its sample, this clonotype was seen many times. CDR3 sequence (DNA): TGTGCCAGCAGTTCCGGGGGCACAGATACGCAGTATTTT. It is translated as CASSSGGTDTQYF. This sequence joins TRBV12-3 or TRBV12-4 and TRBJ2-3; D possibly corresponds to TRBD2 (5 bases). Deletions cut 4 bases from V and 1 base from J, with 6 bases between. This CDR3 has 13 residues.

The V gene is TRBV18, the J gene TRBJ2-7; tentatively, D is TRBD2 (5 bases). This CDR3 region has 15 residues. CDR1 is KGHSH and CDR2 is LQKENI in the germline V gene. The ends were cut back, 4 bases at V and 0 bases at J, with 13 bases in the middle. CDR3 loop: CASSLSGSISYEQYF. CDR3 coding DNA: TGTGCCAGCTCACTCTCGGGATCAATCTCCTACGAGCAGTACTTC.

This clonotype has a single count. The V and J genes are TRBV7-2 and TRBJ1-5; D may be TRBD1 (5 bases). The germline V gene encodes CDR1 SGHTA and CDR2 FQGNSA. Trimming removed 1 base from V and 8 bases from J, with 9 bases in between. The CDR3 sequence is 13 residues long. The DNA for the CDR3 is TGTGCCAGCAGCTTAGTGGTCAGGGAGCCCCAGCATTTT. Amino acid sequence: CASSLVVREPQHF.

This clonotype has only a few counts. The V call is TRBV7-3, the J call TRBJ2-2; D may match TRBD1 or TRBD2 (5 bases each). The CDR3 totals 15 residues. V shed 3 bases and J shed 2 bases, with 10 bases lying between them. The germline CDR1 and CDR2 sequences are SGHTA and FQGTGA. The CDR3 DNA follows: TGTGCCAGCAGCTTGATCGGGGCCAACACCGGGGAGCTGTTTTTT. Residues: CASSLIGANTGELFF.

The chain joins TRBV5-1 to TRBJ1-1; no clear D. V was clipped by 4 bases and J by 1 base, with 11 bases between them. Germline CDR1 and CDR2: SGHRS and YFSETQ. The CDR3 totals 14 residues. The CDR3 DNA sequence: TGCGCCAGCAGCGATGCTCGGGGGAACACTGAAGCTTTCTTT. Amino acids: CASSDARGNTEAFF.

This clonotype was observed a few times. The rearrangement links TRBV4-2 to TRBJ2-5; the match to TRBD2 covers 15 bases. In germline, CDR1 is LGHNA, CDR2 YNFKEQ. The CDR3 covers 19 residues. Trimming at V came to 0 bases and at J to 5 bases, leaving 10 bases not matched to a gene. Here the CDR3 reads CASSQDFGTSGRSEETQYF. DNA of the CDR3: TGTGCCAGCAGCCAAGATTTCGGGACTAGCGGGAGGTCCGAGGAGACCCAGTACTTC.

V gene TRBV4-2 combines with J gene TRBJ1-1; the match to TRBD1 covers 7 bases. Germline loops: CDR1 LGHNA, CDR2 YNFKEQ. This CDR3 spans 11 amino acids. V lost 8 bases and J lost 5; bases outside the gene matches: 2. As DNA, the CDR3 is TGTGCCAGCCGGGACAGTACTGAAGCTTTCTTT. It yields the protein CASRDSTEAFF.

The chain recombines TRBV5-1 with TRBJ1-1; D is undetermined. The CDR3 covers 15 residues. The germline V gene has CDR1 SGHRS and CDR2 YFSETQ. V was shortened by 4 bases and J by 4 bases, with 17 bases between the two germline ends. The CDR3, as DNA: TGCGCCAGCAGCGTCCTGGCTCCTTGGGGCACTGAAGCTTTCTTT. This gives the protein CASSVLAPWGTEAFF.

The CDR3 nucleotides are TGTGCCAGCGTTACAGCGGGGGGCGATGGTGAGCAGTTCTTC. This codes for CASVTAGGDGEQFF. The chain couples TRBV6-5 to TRBJ2-1, with 9 bases identical to TRBD2. Trimming took 8 bases from V and 9 from J; bases not matched to a gene: 11. Looked up from germline, CDR1 is MNHEY and CDR2 is SVGAGI. The CDR3 is made up of 14 amino acids.

The chain carries TRBV12-3 or TRBV12-4 and TRBJ1-1; 8 bases align to TRBD1. V trimming: 2 bases; J trimming: 7 bases; junction bases outside the gene matches: 6. The CDR3 consists of 14 residues. The CDR3 is CASSLRGQVREAFF. In nucleotides, the CDR3 is TGTGCCAGCAGTTTAAGGGGACAGGTCCGTGAAGCTTTCTTT.

This clonotype was picked up a small number of times. The chain joins TRBV7-2 to TRBJ2-3; D remains ambiguous. This CDR3 spans 16 amino acids. CDR1 is SGHTA and CDR2 is FQGNSA in the germline V gene. V was cut by 4 bases and J by 1 base, with 15 bases left in between. The CDR3 reads CASSSQSLAGTDTQYF. In DNA form, the CDR3 reads TGTGCCAGCAGCTCGCAAAGCCTGGCTGGCACAGATACGCAGTATTTT.

CDR3 DNA: TGCAGTGCTAGAGATTCTAGCGGGAGTTTGGAGACCCAGTACTTC. Translating gives CSARDSSGSLETQYF. This chain links TRBV20-1 with TRBJ2-5; TRBD2 agrees at 10 bases. CDR1 DFQATT and CDR2 SNEGSKA come from the germline V gene (reference sequence). This CDR3 has 15 residues. The trim removed 0 bases at V and 5 bases at J, leaving 6 bases unmatched.

The V and J genes are TRBV3-1 and TRBJ1-1; no definite D call. The CDR3 totals 14 residues. Per the germline V gene, CDR1 is LGHDT and CDR2 is YNNKEL (reference sequence). V lost 1 base and J lost 1, with 7 bases in between. The CDR3 spells CASSQVGANTEAFF. CDR3 coding DNA: TGTGCCAGCAGCCAAGTTGGAGCGAACACTGAAGCTTTCTTT.

This clonotype has ten or more counts. The V call is TRBV20-1, the J call TRBJ2-1; D is possibly TRBD1 (6 bases). The CDR3 has 11 residues. Germline-derived CDR1 and CDR2 are DFQATT and SNEGSKA (reference sequence). With 5 bases removed from V and 11 bases from J, the gap between germline ends came to 13 bases. The DNA for the CDR3 is TGCAGTGCTGTACAGGGTCCACAGCAGTTCTTC. It is translated as CSAVQGPQQFF.

The chain is built from TRBV12-3 or TRBV12-4 and TRBJ1-5; a weak D match, TRBD1 (5 bases). The CDR3 loop spans 15 amino acids. Trimming left V 5 bases short and J 0 bases short, with 11 bases between. The CDR3 reads CASSSGAYSNQPQHF. In DNA, the CDR3 is TGTGCCAGCAGTAGTGGGGCCTATAGCAATCAGCCCCAGCATTTT.

This clonotype was observed a handful of times. The chain is built from TRBV20-1 and TRBJ2-3, with 10 bases that match TRBD2. This CDR3 contains 15 residues. V was clipped by 5 bases and J by 3 bases; unmatched bases: 8. Looked up from germline, CDR1 is DFQATT and CDR2 is SNEGSKA (reference sequence). The CDR3 region has the DNA TGCAGTGCTCGCCCTACTAGCGGGATTACAGATACGCAGTATTTT. Protein product: CSARPTSGITDTQYF.

This clonotype was detected a few times. The junction shows a germline mismatch at one end, possibly a read error. The V call is TRBV19, the J call TRBJ1-1, with a weak D call TRBD1 (5 bases). Germline assignment: CDR1 LNHDA and CDR2 SQIVND (reference sequence). The CDR3 contains 13 residues. The CDR3 loop is CASSMRITGGPNF. DNA for the CDR3: TGTGCCAGTAGTATGAGAATTACAGGCGGCCCGAATTTT.

Only a few counts were recorded for this clonotype. The chain has TRBV12-3 or TRBV12-4 and TRBJ2-7, with TRBD2 matching over 10 bases. The CDR3 totals 16 residues. Unmatched junction bases numbered 12, after V lost 5 bases and J lost 5 bases. CDR3 nucleotides: TGTGCCAGCAGTCTAGGAACTAGCGGGATAGGTCACGAGCAGTACTTC. This translates into CASSLGTSGIGHEQYF.